This TCR beta chain was found in a study of T-cell memory formation after mild COVID-19. Findings and limits, study-wide: Contracting CD8+ clones were enriched in EMRA, CD4+ mainly in CM and EM. The finding that pre-infection memory included some responding clones suggested that cross-reactive memory joined.

One entry per CDR3 protein results from TCRdb running MiXCR on the 5' RACE reads. The sample includes roughly 450,000 distinct CDR3 sequences, over 15% of them seen just once. For this clonotype: Its antigen is not identified.

This TCR was sampled from an adult woman who had mild COVID-19 (a few samples of this study predate the infection). Cell type and time point are not known. Sequenced sample: PBMCs or a T cell subset sorted from them (not recorded which).

CDR3 sequence (DNA): TGTGCCAGCAGACCACCCCAGGGGGCGATGTCTGAAGCTTTCTTT. It encodes CASRPPQGAMSEAFF. V usage is TRBV6-1 and J usage is TRBJ1-1, with 8 bases identical to TRBD1. The CDR3 covers 15 residues. Germline V gene sequence: CDR1 MNHNS, CDR2 SASEGT. Unmatched junction bases numbered 12, after V lost 6 bases and J lost 6 bases.